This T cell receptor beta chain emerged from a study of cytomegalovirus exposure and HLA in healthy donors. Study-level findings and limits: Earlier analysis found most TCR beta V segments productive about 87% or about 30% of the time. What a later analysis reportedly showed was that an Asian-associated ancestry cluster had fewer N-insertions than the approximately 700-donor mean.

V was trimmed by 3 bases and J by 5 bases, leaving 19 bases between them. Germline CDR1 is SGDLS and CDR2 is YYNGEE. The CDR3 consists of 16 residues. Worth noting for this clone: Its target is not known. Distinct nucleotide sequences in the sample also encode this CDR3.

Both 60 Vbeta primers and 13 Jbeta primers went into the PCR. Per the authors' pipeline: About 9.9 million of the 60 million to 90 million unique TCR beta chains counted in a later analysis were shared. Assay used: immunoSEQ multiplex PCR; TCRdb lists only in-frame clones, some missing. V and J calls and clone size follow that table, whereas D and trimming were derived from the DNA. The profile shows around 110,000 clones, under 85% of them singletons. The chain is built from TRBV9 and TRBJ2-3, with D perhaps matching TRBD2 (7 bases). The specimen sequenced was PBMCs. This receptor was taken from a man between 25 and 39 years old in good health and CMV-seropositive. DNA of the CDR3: TGTGCCAGCAGCGGGACCGGGGGGCCTTTGGGAGATACGCAGTATTTT. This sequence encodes CASSGTGGPLGDTQYF. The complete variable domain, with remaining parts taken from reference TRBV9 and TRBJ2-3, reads DSGVTQTPKHLITATGQRVTLRCSPRSGDLSVYWYQQSLDQGLQFLIQYYNGEERAKGNILERFSAQQFPDLHSELNLSSLELGDSALYFCASSGTGGPLGDTQYFGPGTRLTVL.